This TCR beta chain was recorded in a study of blood T cell repertoires in COVID-19. Study at large: Italy, Spain and the United States were the sources of the convalescent and acute COVID-19 samples. T cells, B-cell-depleted T cells, or PBMCs supplied cDNA or gDNA.

In the original analysis: Quantification of nucleated cells was approximated via reference gene primer amplification. TCRdb's copy holds only in-frame clones and misses some; the assay was immunoSEQ multiplex PCR. D and trimming were read from the DNA, whereas the V and J calls and clone size are those reported in that table. The sample contains 140,000 or so clones, 75% to 90% of which appear only once. The CDR3 totals 17 residues. Germline V gene data show CDR1 as GTSNPN and CDR2 as SVGIG (reference sequence). V was shortened by 0 bases and J by 0 bases, with 17 bases between the two germline ends.

This sequence joins TRBV30 and TRBJ1-2, with D maybe TRBD1 (5 bases). The TCR originated in a human donor in a cohort sampled during active COVID-19. The sample consisted of peripheral blood. The CDR3 region is CAWSVNFLRGANYGYTF. The DNA for the CDR3 is TGTGCCTGGAGTGTAAATTTTCTACGGGGGGCTAACTATGGCTACACCTTC.